Listed below are T cell receptor beta chains from one sample, sequenced in a study of T cell changes during pregnancy in multiple sclerosis. Some clones are missing from TCRdb's copy, which holds only in-frame ones; the method was immunoSEQ multiplex PCR. The table has around 40,000 clones, about 91% seen once. The specimen was CD4+ T cells from peripheral blood mononuclear cells, collected in the third trimester of pregnancy. The source of these receptors is a female donor with multiple sclerosis, enrolled in a pregnancy study. CDR3s include the opening cysteine and the closing phenylalanine or tryptophan. A D gene is named only where the DNA matches it firmly. Size values are once, few and many counts, or a class for expanded clones, and some rows have none.

cdr3_nt: TGTGCCAGTAAGACAGGACAGGATGCTAACTATGGCTACACCTTC
cdr3_aa: CASKTGQDANYGYTF
d_call: TRBD1
j_call: TRBJ1-2
clone_size: NA
v_call: TRBV19

cdr3_nt: TGTGCCAGCAGCCCCGGGACAGGGGAGTCAGGCGAAAAACTGTTTTTT
cdr3_aa: CASSPGTGESGEKLFF
d_call: TRBD1
j_call: TRBJ1-4
clone_size: NA
v_call: TRBV7-3

cdr3_nt: TGTGCCAGCAGTTCACCGTGGACAGGGGGCTACAATGAGCAGTTCTTC
cdr3_aa: CASSSPWTGGYNEQFF
d_call: TRBD1
j_call: TRBJ2-1
clone_size: NA
v_call: TRBV27

cdr3_nt: TGTGCCAGCAGCCGACTGGGCGGGGACACCGGGGAGCTGTTTTTT
cdr3_aa: CASSRLGGDTGELFF
d_call: NA
j_call: TRBJ2-2
clone_size: NA
v_call: TRBV7-9

cdr3_nt: TGCGCCAGCAGCCAAGACTCCACAGGGGGCATGGGTGGCTACACCTTC
cdr3_aa: CASSQDSTGGMGGYTF
d_call: TRBD1
j_call: TRBJ1-2
clone_size: NA
v_call: TRBV4-3

cdr3_nt: TGTGCCAGCAGCCCTTGGGAGCGGGGAGGCTCCTACAATGAGCAGTTCTTC
cdr3_aa: CASSPWERGGSYNEQFF
d_call: TRBD2
j_call: TRBJ2-1
clone_size: NA
v_call: TRBV5-6

cdr3_nt: TGTGCCAGCAGTACACCCCCCACGAATGAGCAGTTCTTC
cdr3_aa: CASSTPPTNEQFF
d_call: NA
j_call: TRBJ2-1
clone_size: NA
v_call: TRBV28

cdr3_nt: TGTGCCAGCAGCCCTTTGGCCGGGGTCAACACTGAAGCTTTCTTT
cdr3_aa: CASSPLAGVNTEAFF
d_call: NA
j_call: TRBJ1-1
clone_size: NA
v_call: TRBV28

cdr3_nt: TGTGCCAGTAGTACTCCCGTGGCCACGTACAATGAGCAGTTCTTC
cdr3_aa: CASSTPVATYNEQFF
d_call: NA
j_call: TRBJ2-1
clone_size: NA
v_call: TRBV19

cdr3_nt: TGTGCCAGCAGCTTATCCAAGACTAGCTATGACTACGAGCAGTACTTC
cdr3_aa: CASSLSKTSYDYEQYF
d_call: TRBD2
j_call: TRBJ2-7
clone_size: few
v_call: TRBV5-5

cdr3_nt: TGCGCCAGCAGCTTGTTGGCTAGCGGGAACGACGAGCAGTACTTC
cdr3_aa: CASSLLASGNDEQYF
d_call: TRBD2
j_call: TRBJ2-7
clone_size: NA
v_call: TRBV5-1

cdr3_nt: TGTGCCAGTAGGACCCGGCAAGGGACAGATAAACTCTATGGCTACACCTTC
cdr3_aa: CASRTRQGTDKLYGYTF
d_call: TRBD1
j_call: TRBJ1-2
clone_size: NA
v_call: TRBV19

cdr3_nt: TGTGCCAGCAGTCCTAAGAGGAACTCCTACAATGAGCAGTTCTTC
cdr3_aa: CASSPKRNSYNEQFF
d_call: NA
j_call: TRBJ2-1
clone_size: NA
v_call: TRBV11-1

cdr3_nt: TGTGCCAGCAGTGGGGGGCCATACAATGAGCAGTTCTTC
cdr3_aa: CASSGGPYNEQFF
d_call: NA
j_call: TRBJ2-1
clone_size: NA
v_call: TRBV2

cdr3_nt: TGTGCCAGCAGCTTAACTATCACCGGGGAGCTGTTTTTT
cdr3_aa: CASSLTITGELFF
d_call: NA
j_call: TRBJ2-2
clone_size: NA
v_call: TRBV7-3

cdr3_nt: TGTGCCAGCAGTCGTGGACTAGCGGGAGGGCTCGAGCAGTACTTC
cdr3_aa: CASSRGLAGGLEQYF
d_call: TRBD2
j_call: TRBJ2-7
clone_size: few
v_call: TRBV6-5

cdr3_nt: TGTGCCAGCAGTTCACAGGGGAAGGAAGCTTTCTTT
cdr3_aa: CASSSQGKEAFF
d_call: TRBD1
j_call: TRBJ1-1
clone_size: few
v_call: TRBV2

cdr3_nt: TGCAGCGTGGGGGACAGGGGCAACATCTACGAGCAGTACTTC
cdr3_aa: CSVGDRGNIYEQYF
d_call: TRBD1
j_call: TRBJ2-7
clone_size: NA
v_call: TRBV29-1

cdr3_nt: TGTGCCAGCAGCGTAGGGACAGACCAAGAGACCCAGTACTTC
cdr3_aa: CASSVGTDQETQYF
d_call: NA
j_call: TRBJ2-5
clone_size: NA
v_call: TRBV9

cdr3_nt: TGCGCCAGCAGCTTGGGGGCCGATTATGGCTACACCTTC
cdr3_aa: CASSLGADYGYTF
d_call: NA
j_call: TRBJ1-2
clone_size: NA
v_call: TRBV5-1

cdr3_nt: TGTGCCAGCAGTCTTTATTCTGGAAACACCATATATTTT
cdr3_aa: CASSLYSGNTIYF
d_call: NA
j_call: TRBJ1-3
clone_size: NA
v_call: TRBV25-1

cdr3_nt: TGTGCCATCAGTGAGTCGAAAGGGGGAGATACGCAGTATTTT
cdr3_aa: CAISESKGGDTQYF
d_call: NA
j_call: TRBJ2-3
clone_size: NA
v_call: TRBV10-3

cdr3_nt: TGCGCCAGCAGGAAAAATATGGGACAGGGGGCAGGGGAGCAGTTCTTC
cdr3_aa: CASRKNMGQGAGEQFF
d_call: TRBD1
j_call: TRBJ2-1
clone_size: NA
v_call: TRBV5-1

cdr3_nt: TGTGCCAGCACTGAAACCAGAGGCGAGCAGTACTTC
cdr3_aa: CASTETRGEQYF
d_call: NA
j_call: TRBJ2-7
clone_size: NA
v_call: TRBV6-6

cdr3_nt: TGTGCCAGCAGCCGTGCGGACAGGAACTACGAGCAGTACTTC
cdr3_aa: CASSRADRNYEQYF
d_call: TRBD1
j_call: TRBJ2-7
clone_size: NA
v_call: TRBV5-5

cdr3_nt: TGTGCCAGCAGCTCCGGACAGGTTATCCACTACGAGCAGTACTTC
cdr3_aa: CASSSGQVIHYEQYF
d_call: TRBD1
j_call: TRBJ2-7
clone_size: NA
v_call: TRBV5-5

cdr3_nt: TGTGCCAGCAGTCATGAAGGGGGCTCACGTACGCAGTATTTT
cdr3_aa: CASSHEGGSRTQYF
d_call: TRBD1
j_call: TRBJ2-3
clone_size: NA
v_call: TRBV5-5

cdr3_nt: TGCGCCAGCAGGGACAGTCCCTACGAGCAGTACTTC
cdr3_aa: CASRDSPYEQYF
d_call: NA
j_call: TRBJ2-7
clone_size: NA
v_call: TRBV10-2

cdr3_nt: TGCGCCAGCAGCTTGGGACTGGTAACGGGAGATACGCAGTATTTT
cdr3_aa: CASSLGLVTGDTQYF
d_call: NA
j_call: TRBJ2-3
clone_size: NA
v_call: TRBV5-1